This T cell receptor beta chain stems from a study of CD4+ T cells in melanoma. The method was immunoSEQ multiplex PCR; TCRdb's version includes in-frame clones alone and lacks a portion of them. The sample has approximately 20,000 clones; 83% are singletons. Trimming cost V 1 base and J 6 bases; bases outside gene matches: 9. Germline-derived CDR1 and CDR2 are LNHDA and SQIVND (reference sequence). The CDR3 contains 16 residues. The rearrangement uses TRBV19 and TRBJ2-5; TRBD2 aligns across 9 bases. The source is a human donor with melanoma. Sequencing used cells from a culture (not recorded whether cultured in vitro). The DNA of the CDR3 is TGTGCCAGTAGTATAGGGATTAGCGGGGGATTGAAGACCCAGTACTTC. It encodes CASSIGISGGLKTQYF.